The T cell receptor (beta chain) under discussion was sequenced for a study of blood T cell repertoires in COVID-19. At the level of the study: The samples span acute and convalescent COVID-19 from the United States, Italy and Spain. The cDNA or gDNA used as material had been derived from T cells, B-cell-depleted T cells, or PBMCs.

Original processing notes: Estimation of nucleated cell counts was performed using reference gene primer amplification. Data came from immunoSEQ multiplex PCR; TCRdb stores just in-frame clones and leaves some out. That table gives V, J and clone size, and the DNA gave D and trimming. Among about 120,000 clones listed, around 82% were seen once. Germline CDR1 reads SQVTM; CDR2 reads ANQGSEA. This CDR3 has 13 residues. V was clipped by 4 bases and J by 0 bases, with 9 bases between them. As to this clone: Other DNA sequences from this sample encode an identical CDR3 as well.

The TCR originated in a human donor in a cohort sampled during active COVID-19. The chain employs TRBV29-1 and TRBJ2-5, with a tentative D call TRBD2 (7 bases). Sequences were obtained from peripheral blood. In DNA, the CDR3 is TGCAGCGTTGGGGGGGGGCACCAAGAGACCCAGTACTTC. The encoded protein is CSVGGGHQETQYF.